Below, 2 T cell receptor beta chains from the same sample are listed, as sequenced in a study of cytomegalovirus exposure and HLA in healthy donors. In the PCR, 60 Vbeta and 13 Jbeta primers were used. Generated by immunoSEQ multiplex PCR, the TCRdb table keeps only in-frame clones and is missing some. The sample records roughly 180,000 clones, 77% being singletons. The sequenced sample was PBMCs. Source of these receptors: a man aged 18 to 29 in good health and CMV-seronegative.

The chain carries TRBV30 and TRBJ2-7, with a possible D match to TRBD1 (6 bases). Per the germline V gene, CDR1 is GTSNPN and CDR2 is SVGIG (reference sequence). V lost 3 bases and J lost 7, with 19 bases in between. This CDR3 is built from 14 residues. For the CDR3, the DNA is TGTGCCTGGAGCCTACCTACAGGGTTTAGAGAGCAGTACTTC. As protein: CAWSLPTGFREQYF.

V usage is TRBV7-6 and J usage is TRBJ2-1; 11 nucleotides align to TRBD2. V gave up 5 bases and J gave up 3 bases; unmatched junction bases: 6. The CDR3 runs 16 residues. CDR1 SGHVS and CDR2 FNYEAQ come from the germline V gene. For the CDR3, the DNA is TGTGCCAGCAGCCTAGTAGCGGGAGGGGTCTACAATGAGCAGTTCTTC. Translating gives CASSLVAGGVYNEQFF.